These 25 T cell receptor beta chains came from one sample sequenced in a study of cytomegalovirus exposure and HLA in healthy donors. Use of 60 Vbeta and 13 Jbeta primers characterized the PCR. TCRdb keeps only in-frame clones here, not all; method: immunoSEQ multiplex PCR. The sample consists of about 160,000 clones, approximately 80% of them appearing once. The sample consisted of PBMCs. These receptors all stem from a man aged 18 to 29 in good health and CMV-seronegative.

The genes are TRBV7-2 and TRBJ2-7, with D hard to call. Germline loops: CDR1 SGHTA, CDR2 FQGNSA. V dropped 2 bases and J dropped 1 base, with 3 bases sitting between them. The CDR3 loop spans 12 amino acids. The CDR3 loop reads CASSLTSYEQYF. The CDR3 nucleotides are TGTGCCAGCAGCTTAACATCCTACGAGCAGTACTTC.

The chain links TRBV5-5 to TRBJ2-7; D gene uncertain. There are 15 residues in the CDR3. Germline V CDR1 and CDR2: SGHKS, YYEKEE (reference sequence). The germline V and J ends were trimmed by 0 bases and 3 bases, with 13 bases remaining between them. This chain's CDR3 is CASSLAGTAHYEQYF. For the CDR3, the DNA is TGTGCCAGCAGCTTGGCCGGAACAGCCCACTACGAGCAGTACTTC.

The chain joins TRBV5-4 to TRBJ1-2; 9 bases match TRBD1. The CDR3 extends over 14 amino acids. Trimming removed 0 bases from V and 3 bases from J; junction bases left unmatched: 0. Germline CDR1 is SGHNT and CDR2 is YYREEE (reference sequence). The DNA for the CDR3 is TGTGCCAGCAGCTTGGGACAGGGGGACTATGGCTACACCTTC. Its protein product is CASSLGQGDYGYTF. Full variable domain (remainder filled in from reference TRBV5-4 and TRBJ1-2): ETGVTQSPTHLIKTRGQQVTLRCSSQSGHNTVSWYQQALGQGPQFIFQYYREEENGRGNFPPRFSGLQFPNYSSELNVNALELDDSALYLCASSLGQGDYGYTFGSGTRLTVV.

The chain employs TRBV7-9 and TRBJ2-1, with 9 bases identical to TRBD2. Germline CDR1 reads SEHNR; CDR2 reads FQNEAQ (reference sequence). Losses at the gene ends were 5 bases for V and 6 bases for J; bases not matched to a gene: 8. The CDR3 spans 15 residues. The CDR3 nucleotides are TGTGCCAGCAGCCGTAGCGGGAGTTCTGGCAATGAGCAGTTCTTC. Its translation is CASSRSGSSGNEQFF.

The CDR3 spells CASSLFPWTGENTEAFF. The CDR3 DNA sequence: TGTGCCAGCAGTTTATTTCCATGGACAGGGGAGAACACTGAAGCTTTCTTT. The J gene is TRBJ1-1, the V gene TRBV27, with 9 nucleotides matching TRBD1. Germline V gene data show CDR1 as MNHEY and CDR2 as SMNVEV (reference sequence). CDR3 length equals 17 residues. V trimming: 1 base; J trimming: 1 base; junction bases outside the gene matches: 7.

This chain connects TRBV9 to TRBJ2-5; 10 nucleotides align to TRBD1. The CDR3 runs to 14 residues. CDR1 and CDR2 (germline): SGDLS, YYNGEE. With 1 base clipped from V and 4 bases from J, the junction kept 1 base outside the gene matches. The CDR3 here is CASSVWDRGETQYF. The CDR3 region has the DNA TGTGCCAGCAGCGTATGGGACAGGGGAGAGACCCAGTACTTC.

The chain joins TRBV18 to TRBJ1-6, with 11 nucleotides matching TRBD1. Looked up from germline, CDR1 is KGHSH and CDR2 is LQKENI. This CDR3 is 16 amino acids long. The junction had 6 bases not matched to a gene; V was cut back by 5 bases and J by 6 bases. Here the CDR3 DNA reads TGTGCCAGCTCATCACAGGACAGGGGGCTTAATTCACCCCTCCACTTT. Translating it yields CASSSQDRGLNSPLHF.

The chain couples TRBV6-1 to TRBJ1-2; the D is unclear. The ends were cut back, 7 bases at V and 3 bases at J, with 15 bases in the middle. The germline gives CDR1 MNHNS, CDR2 SASEGT. This CDR3 region has 14 residues. Here the CDR3 reads CASTGPGRYYGYTF. CDR3 nucleotide sequence: TGTGCCAGCACCGGACCGGGAAGGTACTATGGCTACACCTTC.

A word on this clone: One end of the junction varies from germline; a read error may be responsible. CDR3 DNA sequence: TGTGCCAGCAGCACTGGGACAGTGAACACTGAAGCTTCCTTT. It encodes CASSTGTVNTEASF. The rearrangement links TRBV9 to TRBJ1-1, with 7 bases that match TRBD1. Germline loops: CDR1 SGDLS, CDR2 YYNGEE. The CDR3 consists of 14 residues.

The chain has TRBV28 and TRBJ2-1, with TRBD1 identical over 9 bases. Germline lookup yields CDR1 MDHEN and CDR2 SYDVKM. The CDR3 covers 15 residues. Trimming took 3 bases from V and 2 from J; bases not matched to a gene: 2. The CDR3 sequence is CASSLGTGTYNEQFF. CDR3 in DNA: TGTGCCAGCAGTTTGGGGACAGGGACCTACAATGAGCAGTTCTTC.

The rearrangement links TRBV27 to TRBJ2-1, with D tentatively TRBD1 (5 bases). The length of the CDR3 is 13 residues. Per germline, CDR1 MNHEY and CDR2 SMNVEV (reference sequence). Trimming took 5 bases from V and 4 from J, leaving 9 bases between them. The CDR3 DNA is TGTGCCAGCAGTACAGGACCATACAATGAGCAGTTCTTC. This gives the protein CASSTGPYNEQFF.

This clone was recorded once. The rearrangement links TRBV28 to TRBJ2-1, with TRBD2 matching 11 bases. Per the germline V gene, CDR1 is MDHEN and CDR2 is SYDVKM. The CDR3 consists of 16 residues. V dropped 2 bases and J dropped 0; count of bases not matched to a gene: 0. The CDR3: CASSLTSGSSYNEQFF. The CDR3 DNA sequence: TGTGCCAGCAGTTTAACTAGCGGGAGCTCCTACAATGAGCAGTTCTTC.

V gene TRBV28 combines with J gene TRBJ2-7, with 10 bases that match TRBD1. This CDR3 region has 13 residues. The V segment lost 5 bases and the J segment 12 bases; nucleotides outside the gene matches: 10. From germline, CDR1 is MDHEN and CDR2 SYDVKM. The CDR3 nucleotides read TGTGCCAGCAGTACCTCGACAGGGGGCAGCGGGTACTTC. It encodes CASSTSTGGSGYF.

The count of this clone is one. This chain uses TRBV2 with TRBJ2-7; 9 bases line up with TRBD1. V gave up 1 base and J gave up 5 bases; unmatched junction bases: 6. The CDR3 extends over 15 amino acids. CDR1 is SNHLY and CDR2 is FYNNEI in the germline V gene. The CDR3 nucleotides read TGTGCCAGCAGTGAAGGAGGACAGGGGAGGAACGAGCAGTACTTC. Residues: CASSEGGQGRNEQYF.

The rearrangement uses TRBV7-6 and TRBJ2-3; 9 positions match TRBD1. J lost 4 bases, V lost 5 bases, and 7 bases had no gene match. The V gene's germline CDR1 is SGHVS and CDR2 FNYEAQ. CDR3 length: 15 residues. CDR3 sequence reads: CASSQGDRVADTQYF. As DNA, the CDR3 is TGTGCCAGCAGCCAGGGGGACAGGGTCGCAGATACGCAGTATTTT.

This clone was counted between two and nine times. The CDR3 is CASSPRALAGGTGELFF. The CDR3 coding sequence is TGCGCCAGCAGCCCCAGGGCCCTAGCGGGAGGTACCGGGGAGCTGTTTTTT. The chain has TRBV4-3 and TRBJ2-2; 11 positions agree with TRBD2. CDR1 LGHNA and CDR2 YSLEER come from the germline V gene. V was clipped by 4 bases and J by 5 bases; unmatched bases: 9. The CDR3 loop spans 17 amino acids.

This chain connects TRBV18 to TRBJ2-7; 8 bases are shared with TRBD1. Germline V gene sequence: CDR1 KGHSH, CDR2 LQKENI. This CDR3 is 14 amino acids long. V was pared by 1 base and J by 13 bases, with 12 bases of the junction left unmatched. This chain's CDR3 is CASSPQQGQEAVYF. In DNA form, the CDR3 reads TGTGCCAGCTCACCACAACAGGGACAGGAAGCCGTCTACTTC.

The chain has TRBV18 and TRBJ2-5; a possible D gene is TRBD2 (6 bases). V was clipped by 6 bases and J by 3 bases, with 14 bases between them. The CDR3 has 14 amino acids. Germline V gene lookup returns CDR1 KGHSH and CDR2 LQKENI. CDR3 region: CASSSRESEETQYF. The CDR3, as DNA: TGTGCCAGCTCCTCCCGGGAGTCGGAAGAGACCCAGTACTTC.

The chain employs TRBV10-1 and TRBJ2-1, with a tentative D call TRBD1 (6 bases). Germline assignment: CDR1 WNHNN and CDR2 SYGVQD (reference sequence). The CDR3 consists of 13 residues. V lost 5 bases and J lost 8, with 13 bases in between. For the CDR3, the DNA is TGCGCCAGCAGTTCTACAGGGTTGGATGAGCAGTTCTTC. Translated: CASSSTGLDEQFF.

CDR3 amino acids: CATSGLAGEQFF. The CDR3 nucleotides are TGTGCCACCAGCGGCTTAGCGGGGGAGCAGTTCTTC. V gene TRBV15 combines with J gene TRBJ2-1; 8 bases agree with TRBD2. The CDR3 covers 12 residues. Germline V CDR1 and CDR2: LNHNV, YYDKDF (reference sequence). Trimming at V came to 5 bases and at J to 10 bases, leaving 4 bases not matched to a gene.

The table lists this clone with a count of one. The chain uses TRBV5-5 and TRBJ2-7, with 7 bases lining up with TRBD1. The V and J ends lost 2 bases and 7 bases, in that order; junction bases with no gene match: 6. CDR1 and CDR2 (germline): SGHKS, YYEKEE (reference sequence). The CDR3 length is 13 residues. The CDR3 nucleotides read TGTGCCAGCAGCTTCACAGGGGTGGGGGAGCAGTACTTC. Protein sequence: CASSFTGVGEQYF. The full variable domain, in which reference TRBV5-5 and TRBJ2-7 provide the parts outside the CDR3, is DAGVTQSPTHLIKTRGQQVTLRCSPISGHKSVSWYQQVLGQGPQFIFQYYEKEERGRGNFPDRFSARQFPNYSSELNVNALLLGDSALYLCASSFTGVGEQYFGPGTRLTVT.

This chain uses TRBV5-1 with TRBJ2-7; no definite D call. V lost 4 bases and J 3 bases, leaving 14 bases between the germline ends. This CDR3 has 14 residues. Per germline, CDR1 SGHRS and CDR2 YFSETQ. CDR3 in DNA: TGCGCCAGCAGCAAGCGCTCCGACGGCTACGAGCAGTACTTC. Protein: CASSKRSDGYEQYF. Complete variable domain (other parts from reference TRBV5-1 and TRBJ2-7): KAGVTQTPRYLIKTRGQQVTLSCSPISGHRSVSWYQQTPGQGLQFLFEYFSETQRNKGNFPGRFSGRQFSNSRSEMNVSTLELGDSALYLCASSKRSDGYEQYFGPGTRLTVT.

The chain has TRBV5-4 and TRBJ1-2, with 10 bases that match TRBD1. The CDR3 has 15 amino acids. In germline, CDR1 is SGHNT, CDR2 YYREEE (reference sequence). The J segment lost 4 bases and the V segment lost 5 bases, leaving 8 bases of the junction unmatched. In nucleotides, the CDR3 is TGTGCCAGCAGACAAGGGACAGGGGACCTCTATGGCTACACCTTC. Amino acids: CASRQGTGDLYGYTF.

The chain links TRBV4-3 to TRBJ2-3; tentative D call: TRBD1 (5 bases). Germline V gene data show CDR1 as LGHNA and CDR2 as YSLEER. This CDR3 is 16 amino acids long. Trimming shortened V by 0 bases and J by 7 bases, and 17 bases separated the two germline ends. The CDR3 loop reads CASSQDGTGPANTQYF. CDR3 in DNA: TGCGCCAGCAGCCAAGACGGAACAGGCCCGGCAAATACGCAGTATTTT.

The chain combines TRBV5-8 with TRBJ1-6; 9 bases fit TRBD1. The CDR3 has 14 residues. The V gene end was trimmed by 6 bases and the J gene end by 9 bases; junction bases not matched to a gene: 7. Germline V gene data show CDR1 as SGHTS and CDR2 as YDEGEE. The CDR3 spells CASNPGQGSSPLHF. Here the CDR3 DNA reads TGTGCCAGCAATCCGGGACAGGGCAGTTCACCCCTCCACTTT.